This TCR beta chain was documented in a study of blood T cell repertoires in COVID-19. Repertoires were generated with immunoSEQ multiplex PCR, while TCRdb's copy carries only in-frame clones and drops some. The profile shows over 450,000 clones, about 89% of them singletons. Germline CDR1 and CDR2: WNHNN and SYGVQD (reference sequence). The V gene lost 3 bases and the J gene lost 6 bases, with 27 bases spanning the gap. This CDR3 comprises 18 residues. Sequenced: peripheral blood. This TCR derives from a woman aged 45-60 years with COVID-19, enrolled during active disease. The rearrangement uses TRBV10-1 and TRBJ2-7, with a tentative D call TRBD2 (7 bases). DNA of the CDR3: TGCGCCAGCAGTGAATCGCCCAGTGGGGGGGCGAATGGACTCGAGCAGTACTTC. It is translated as CASSESPSGGANGLEQYF.